Reported below is one T cell receptor (beta chain). Its antigen is undetermined. This specimen comes from a study of shared clonotypes between healthy human individuals. Study-level findings and limits: Naive CD4 clonotype sharing across a few donors was approximately 5.2%.

Several immunoSEQ 96-well plates shared each subset's DNA, each plate a replicate. TCRdb's table, derived via immunoSEQ multiplex PCR, lists solely in-frame clones and lacks some. The table lists around 600,000 clones, 85% to 95% of them singletons. It was CD45RO-negative cells, positively selected for CCR7, that made up naive CD8 cells, with terminally differentiated effector memory CD45RA+ cells excluded. The CDR3 has 11 residues. Trimming removed 0 bases from V and 10 bases from J, with 4 bases in between. Germline V gives CDR1 PRHDT, CDR2 FYEKMQ (reference sequence). Material for sequencing was naive CD8+ T cells sorted from blood. The TCR was taken from a young woman in good health. The rearrangement joins TRBV13 to TRBJ2-1; D gene unclear. CDR3 residues: CASSLGREQFF. Here the CDR3 DNA reads TGTGCCAGCAGCTTAGGCCGGGAGCAGTTCTTC.